The rows below give T cell receptor beta chains drawn from one sample of a study of tumor and adjacent non-tumor tissue in lung cancer. MiXCR was run by TCRdb on the multiplex PCR reads, yielding one entry per CDR3 protein. The sample lists some 71,000 distinct CDR3 sequences, 55% to 80% seen once, with roughly 9% in the top ten. Sequences were obtained from lung tumor tissue. All receptors come from a woman in her thirties or forties with non-small cell lung cancer. CDR3s include the opening cysteine and the closing phenylalanine or tryptophan. D genes are given only for firm matches. Some rows have no size entry. The others give once, few or many, or a class for an expanded clone.

cdr3_aa cdr3_nt d_call clone_size j_call v_call
CANSQLTGGGDIEAFF TGCGCCAACAGCCAACTAACGGGAGGTGGTGACATTGAAGCTTTCTTT NA NA TRBJ1-1 TRBV4-1
CANSLAGQGITEAFF TGTGCTAACAGCCTCGCGGGACAGGGAATTACTGAAGCTTTCTTT TRBD1 few TRBJ1-1 TRBV11-1
CSVEIGTGGYEQYF TGCAGCGTTGAAATCGGGACAGGGGGGTACGAGCAGTACTTC TRBD1 NA TRBJ2-7 TRBV29-1
CNAREGGGGAYSGQFF TGCAATGCTAGAGAAGGAGGCGGGGGGGCCTATAGTGGGCAGTTCTTC TRBD2 NA TRBJ2-1 TRBV20-1
CASSYGGSLHEQFF TGTGCCAGCAGTTATGGCGGGAGTCTTCATGAGCAGTTCTTC TRBD2 many TRBJ2-1 TRBV6-2/TRBV6-3
CSVEGLAGGPMDEQYF TGCAGCGTTGAAGGATTAGCGGGAGGGCCAATGGATGAGCAGTACTTC TRBD2 NA TRBJ2-7 TRBV29-1
CASVGLGVEQYF TGTGCCAGCGTTGGCCTCGGGGTAGAGCAGTACTTC NA medium-sized TRBJ2-7 TRBV11-2
CASSLTAAVTQYF TGTGCCAGCAGTTTAACGGCCGCCGTTACGCAGTATTTT NA many TRBJ2-3 TRBV28
CSARDRGNHEQYF TGCAGTGCTAGGGACAGGGGGAATCACGAGCAGTACTTC TRBD1 NA TRBJ2-7 TRBV20-1
CASNYSSGTGANVLTF TGTGCCAGCAATTACTCGTCCGGGACTGGGGCCAACGTCCTGACTTTC NA NA TRBJ2-6 TRBV6-5
CASSNSRTDTHYF TGTGCCAGCAGTAATAGTCGCACAGATACGCACTATTTT NA NA TRBJ2-3 TRBV6-1
CSAGQGARYEQYF TGCAGTGCAGGACAGGGGGCTAGGTACGAGCAGTACTTC TRBD1 many TRBJ2-7 TRBV20-1
CSARQTGSSYEQYF TGCAGTGCTAGGCAGACAGGGAGCTCCTACGAGCAGTACTTC TRBD1 many TRBJ2-7 TRBV20-1
CASTQEHGGDTDTQYF TGTGCCAGCACCCAAGAACACGGGGGGGACACAGATACGCAGTATTTT TRBD2 NA TRBJ2-3 TRBV4-2
CAISWRHSNTEAFF TGTGCCATCAGCTGGCGACATTCCAACACTGAAGCTTTCTTT NA NA TRBJ1-1 TRBV5-4
CSVVDSDNSPLHF TGCAGCGTTGTTGACAGCGATAATTCACCCCTCCACTTT NA NA TRBJ1-6 TRBV29-1
CSVREHSGGVSYGQYF TGCAGTGTTAGAGAACATAGCGGGGGGGTGTCCTACGGGCAGTACTTC TRBD2 NA TRBJ2-7 TRBV20-1
CASSSRSIGIGELFF TGTGCCAGCAGCTCCCGGTCAATAGGAATCGGGGAACTGTTTTTT NA NA TRBJ2-2 TRBV11-1
CSASSAADTQYF TGCAGTGCTAGTTCGGCGGCAGATACGCAGTATTTT NA many TRBJ2-3 TRBV20-1
CASSPGGVGYGYTF TGTGCCAGCAGTCCTGGGGGCGTGGGGTATGGCTACACCTTC NA few TRBJ1-2 TRBV12-3/TRBV12-4
CARTDKGGLAGTEQYF TGTGCCAGGACCGACAAGGGGGGACTAGCAGGAACCGAGCAGTACTTC TRBD2 NA TRBJ2-7 TRBV6-2/TRBV6-3
CAWGIDSRPFYGYTF TGTGCCTGGGGTATAGACAGCCGTCCATTTTATGGCTACACCTTC NA NA TRBJ1-2 TRBV30
CASSPGGQGYSEQFF TGCGCCAGCAGCCCCGGAGGACAGGGCTACAGTGAGCAGTTCTTC TRBD1 few TRBJ2-1 TRBV4-1
CNARPDRELFF TGCAATGCTAGACCCGACAGGGAATTGTTTTTT TRBD1 NA TRBJ1-4 TRBV20-1
CASSLESGSSYNEQFF TGTGCCAGCAGCTTAGAGTCGGGGAGCTCCTACAATGAGCAGTTCTTC NA NA TRBJ2-1 TRBV7-8
CASSLKGGLAGSPYNEQFF TGTGCCAGCAGTCTTAAAGGGGGTCTAGCGGGGAGCCCCTACAATGAGCAGTTCTTC TRBD2 few TRBJ2-1 TRBV12-3/TRBV12-4
CASGSDGQPNSPLHF TGTGCCAGCGGCTCGGACGGACAACCAAATTCACCCCTCCACTTT NA once TRBJ1-6 TRBV11-2
CASSSGAFQETQYF TGTGCCAGCAGCTCCGGGGCTTTCCAAGAGACCCAGTACTTC NA large TRBJ2-5 TRBV11-2
CASSPRDVISTDTQYF TGTGCCAGCAGTCCCCGGGACGTGATTAGCACAGATACGCAGTATTTT NA NA TRBJ2-3 TRBV12-3/TRBV12-4
CAMAFGPRNEQFF TGTGCCATGGCTTTTGGCCCTAGGAATGAGCAATTCTTC NA NA TRBJ2-1 TRBV10-3
CSISQVRGDHDYTF TGCTCCATCAGCCAAGTGCGGGGTGACCATGACTACACATTC NA NA TRBJ1-2 TRBV4-1
CASSQVLGPPEGTQYF TGCGCCAGCAGCCAGGTCCTAGGGCCGCCAGAGGGTACGCAGTATTTT NA many TRBJ2-3 TRBV4-1
CPSSASISHRYNEQFF TGTCCCAGCAGCGCTTCCATCTCACACAGGTACAATGAGCAGTTCTTC NA NA TRBJ2-1 TRBV12-3/TRBV12-4
CASSSRGASYNEQFF TGCGCCAGCAGTTCCAGAGGGGCCTCGTACAATGAGCAGTTCTTC NA once TRBJ2-1 TRBV12-3/TRBV12-4
CGSSPGTFSGKLFF TGTGGCAGTAGCCCCGGGACATTCTCCGGAAAACTGTTTTTT NA NA TRBJ1-4 TRBV5-6
CASNQGGHDIGELFF TGTGCCAGCAACCAAGGAGGACATGACATCGGGGAGCTGTTTTTT NA NA TRBJ2-2 TRBV4-2
CASSYGTTQETQYF TGTGCCAGCAGTTACGGGACTACTCAAGAGACCCAGTACTTC TRBD2 many TRBJ2-5 TRBV6-6